This TCR beta chain was captured by sequencing in a study of regulatory T cells in long-lasting Graves disease. Sequencing libraries for TCR beta were prepared with iRepertoire HTBI primers and Arm-PCR of CDR3 regions. In the authors' workflow: Throughout the samples, researchers identified roughly 60 TRBV and some 14 TRBJ segments. One entry per CDR3 protein results from TCRdb running MiXCR on the multiplex PCR reads. The authors' filters were not applied to this entry. The sample has 500,000 to 700,000 distinct CDR3 sequences; approximately 31% are singletons. Study-wide points: Gene preferences differed: TRBV28, TRBJ1-2, TRBJ2-5 in persistent cases. Whereas new patients shared about a thousand public clonotypes, persistent patients shared more, at 2,500 to 3,500. Rather than thyroid tissue, only peripheral blood underwent study.

The CDR3 spans 14 residues. V was trimmed by 3 bases and J by 3 bases, leaving 12 bases between them. This clonotype has only a few counts. Its cognate antigen is unknown. The time point here: persistent/refractory GD, antithyroid drugs over 5 years with positive TRAb. PBMCs were the source of the RNA used for TCR sequencing. The material sequenced was peripheral blood mononuclear cells (PBMCs), taken when the disease was refractory, from a patient treated with antithyroid drugs. V is TRBV12-3 or TRBV12-4 and J is TRBJ2-7; D unclear. This clonotype was obtained from a female donor with Graves disease. CDR3 residues: CASSFLLRGYEQYF. The CDR3 DNA reads TGTGCCAGCAGTTTTCTCCTCCGAGGCTACGAGCAGTACTTC.